Sequencing of this T cell receptor (beta chain) was carried out in a study of cytomegalovirus exposure and HLA in healthy donors (dated by TCRdb to about 2017). Notes on the research overall: An earlier analysis of some 600 of the donors reported 276 Gb of sequence data and 117 million unique TCR beta sequences obtained from around 180 million T cells. Approximately 300 gigabases of sequencing data and approximately 92 million unique TCR sequences made up an early release that covered around 640 HLA-typed donors. Of the roughly 400 genotyped donors, around 81% fell in the genetic ancestry cluster associated with self-reported Caucasian donors. The aim of the study was to test whether cataloging public T cell receptors could identify signatures of past pathogen exposure. The study profiled the T cell repertoires of 500 to 800 subjects by immunosequencing and related them to cytomegalovirus serostatus. A separate validation cohort of about 110 different subjects was used in addition to the roughly 720-subject first cohort. To predict cytomegalovirus infection status, the study combined high-throughput TCR immunosequencing, statistical association of individual TCRs with disease status, and machine learning. A later analysis re-examined previously published TCR beta repertoires from about 670 donors and added high-resolution HLA genotyping to investigate patterns of TCR occurrence. In the later analysis, no new phenotypic data were used to find candidate immune exposures; instead, reliance was placed on TCR beta sequences and their occurrence across donors. To decide whether each TCR beta V gene segment behaved as functional or pseudogenic, an earlier analysis of approximately 600 of the donors relied on high-throughput TCR beta sequencing. Donor age, sex, ethnicity and CMV serostatus were collected together with the repertoire data. A later genetic analysis took genome-wide SNP genotypes for about 65% of the 666 donors and used that subset as a discovery cohort. Every discovery cohort repertoire had been produced on one sequencing platform. HLA typing included class I and class II loci at four-digit resolution. The number of donors typed differed by locus, with roughly 629-640 for A, B, C, DRB1 and DQB1, approximately 500 for DQA1, 600 to 610 for DPA1, and over 400 for DPB1. Because of strong linkage in the cohort, roughly five DR-DQ haplotypes were treated as single units for association and clustering. Across some 400 genotyped donors of the cohort, an average of about 220,000 unique TCR beta nucleotide sequences per donor were sequenced, and roughly 18% of those sequences were non-productive.

Receptors were amplified or captured by the immunoSEQ multiplex PCR assay. For the multiplex PCR, a mixture combining 60 forward primers for TCR Vbeta segments and 13 reverse primers for TCR Jbeta segments was used. The CDR3 region of rearranged TCR beta genes was amplified from genomic DNA by a multiplex PCR assay. The Illumina HiSeq System was used to sequence the amplified TCR beta libraries as 87-base-pair reads. From the authors' description of their analysis: In a later analysis, tens of millions of unique TCR beta chains were counted across the approximately 640 repertoires, and about 10 million of these chains were shared by at least two donors. To remove PCR and sequencing errors, raw reads were error-corrected and collapsed into unique sequences using a nearest-neighbor algorithm that merged closely related sequences. V, D and J gene segments were assigned by aligning CDR3 sequences to IMGT reference sequences. Each retained sequence needed at least a six-nucleotide match to both a V gene segment and a J gene segment. Rearrangements were called productive when the CDR3 lacked stop codons and stayed in frame with V and J; all others were non-productive. CDR3 was defined according to IMGT convention as the region running from the second conserved V-encoded cysteine to the conserved J-encoded phenylalanine. Sequences without an unambiguous match to a single V gene segment were excluded from the earlier analysis of 500 to 700 of the donors. An earlier analysis of fewer than 650 of the donors classified V segments as functional when productive rearrangements were above 56.7% and as segregating when the standard deviation between donors was above 5%. To diagnose cytomegalovirus status from the catalog of TCR beta chain sequences, a statistical classification framework was built. In a later analysis, V and J genes were assigned by comparing TCR nucleotide sequences against IMGT/GENE-DB human TR gene sequences. In a later analysis, CDR3 sequences and most-parsimonious VDJ recombination scenarios were assigned using the TCRdist pipeline. A later analysis defined each TCR beta chain by its CDR3 amino acid sequence plus V-gene family, and excluded reads lacking a unique V-gene family. A later analysis removed several hundred highly shared, low-generation-probability nucleotide sequences to deal with suspected cross-contamination and a sequencing artifact. A later analysis calculated a clonal expansion index for each public chain from normalized within-repertoire ranks of inferred template counts. In a later analysis, generation probabilities were computed with a VDJ recombination model fitted to out-of-frame rearrangements, and the resulting probabilities were checked against IGoR. Hypergeometric tests were used in a later analysis to score TCR-TCR, TCR-HLA and TCR-CMV co-occurrence, with a repertoire-size bias correction applied to the TCR pairs. To estimate false discovery rates, a later analysis permuted the HLA or CMV assignments 20 times. In a later analysis, co-occurring TCRs were grouped using DBSCAN, and TCRdist sequence similarity was added for clustering within HLA-allele-positive subsets. Repertoires with fewer than 30,000 or more than 120,000 public chains were left out of co-occurrence clustering, as were about five repertoires with anomalous nucleotide sharing. TCRdb took this table from immuneACCESS and kept in-frame rearrangements with V and J called. Such tables lack part of the clones; where checked against another copy, unresolved V genes explain under half of the gap, and the rest is unexplained. V and J calls and clone size are given by that table; D and trimming were obtained from the DNA. The sample records about 120,000 clones, 83% of which are singletons. Approximately 3.5% of the sample is taken by the ten largest.

The cohort consisted of approximately 690 healthy bone marrow donors. At the time of sampling, all cohort members were nominally healthy, though unrecorded immune exposures were likely present. The donor was CMV seropositive and was included in the group of around 300 seropositive cohort members. A peripheral blood sample was collected from each donor, and TCR beta sequencing was performed on peripheral blood mononuclear cells. Genomic DNA was extracted from the blood cell samples with the Qiagen DNeasy Blood Extraction Kit. Study-wide conclusions, independent of this receptor: Roughly 17 rarely observed V segments, including chromosome 9 orphons, were excluded from the earlier analysis of approximately 600 of the donors because counts were too low. CMV serostatus was the only immune exposure information available for the cohort. Broadly in line with IMGT annotations, most TCR beta V segments showed up in productive rearrangements about 87% or about 30% of the time in an earlier analysis of several hundred of the donors. Strong co-occurrence of HLA alleles, especially DR and DQ, made assigning TCR associations to individual alleles difficult. Compared with equally common non-associated chains, HLA-associated TCR beta chains in a later analysis were more clonally expanded and had lower generation probabilities. A later genetic analysis associated a missense DCLRE1C variant with V-gene and J-gene trimming of TCR beta chains, and an independent cohort replicated the association. Most TCR sequences were seen in very few donors, while some public TCRs were found in many individuals. Roughly uniform sequencing depth across donors was assumed in presence/absence analyses, although this assumption may not hold. In a later analysis, TCR association rates were found to vary across HLA loci, with the most associated TCRs seen for DRB1 alleles and the fewest for HLA-C alleles. HLA typing was unavailable for some donors at each locus, so association tests used only the typed subset. A cluster of highly shared sequence variants was judged likely to represent a technical artifact of the sequencing pipeline. A later analysis found that most CMV-associated TCR beta chains appeared HLA-restricted, with HLA associations seemingly driven largely by CMV exposure. In a later genetic analysis, fewer N-insertions in productive TCRs were reported among donors in an Asian-associated ancestry cluster than the approximately 710-donor mean. The cohort was sequenced for TCR beta chains only, and without alpha or paired-chain data the features that could be detected were limited. In both the original and validation cohorts, the classifier was reported to diagnose cytomegalovirus status with high specificity and sensitivity. It was suggested by the authors that the approach could potentially be generalized to other disease states and immunological phenotypes. The study gave a list of 150 to 200 TCR beta chains associated with cytomegalovirus. At a false discovery rate of 0.05, a later analysis linked 16,951 TCR beta sequences to specific HLA alleles. Several of the top co-occurrence clusters appeared to be linked to parvovirus B19, influenza, CMV and Epstein-Barr virus, according to a later analysis. In vitro tests confirmed that a few of the cytomegalovirus-associated TCR beta chains recognize cytomegalovirus antigens. A further reported finding was that TCR beta sequences accurately predicted the HLA-A and HLA-B alleles for most subjects in the first cohort. Correlated functional status among segregating V segments might be attributable to linkage disequilibrium, but an unknown experimental factor could not be ruled out.

This clone was seen just once. Its target antigen remains unknown. Per-nucleotide qualities are absent, and no much larger clonotype sits a single base away. Sequencing was performed on PBMCs. The receptor's source is a woman aged 35 to 49 in good health and CMV-seropositive.

The CDR3: CASGFGRDQPQHF. The nucleotide sequence is TGTGCTAGTGGTTTCGGCAGGGATCAGCCCCAGCATTTT. The chain is assembled from TRBV12-5 and TRBJ1-5, and possibly TRBD1, on 5 matching bases. From the cysteine up to the phenylalanine, the CDR3 has a length of 13 residues. Solely the CDR3 DNA is kept, with 39 bases framed from the first base. The junction shows trimming of 3 bases on V and 5 bases on J, plus 8 bases between the germline ends. The CDR1 and CDR2 encoded by the germline V gene are LGHNT and FRNRAP.